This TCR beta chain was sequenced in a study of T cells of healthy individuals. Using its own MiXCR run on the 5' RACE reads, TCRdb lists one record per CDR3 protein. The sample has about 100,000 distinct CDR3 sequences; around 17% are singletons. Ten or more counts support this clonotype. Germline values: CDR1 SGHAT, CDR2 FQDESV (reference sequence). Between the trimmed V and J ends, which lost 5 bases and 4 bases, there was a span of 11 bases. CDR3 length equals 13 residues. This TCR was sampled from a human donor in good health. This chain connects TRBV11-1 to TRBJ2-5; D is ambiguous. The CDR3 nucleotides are TGTGCCAGCAGCCGTGACGGACGAGAGACCCAGTACTTC. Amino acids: CASSRDGRETQYF. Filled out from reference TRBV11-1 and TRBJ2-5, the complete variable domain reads EAEVAQSPRYKITEKSQAVAFWCDPISGHATLYWYRQILGQGPELLVQFQDESVVDDSQLPKDRFSAERLKGVDSTLKIQPAELGDSAMYLCASSRDGRETQYFGPGTRLLVL.